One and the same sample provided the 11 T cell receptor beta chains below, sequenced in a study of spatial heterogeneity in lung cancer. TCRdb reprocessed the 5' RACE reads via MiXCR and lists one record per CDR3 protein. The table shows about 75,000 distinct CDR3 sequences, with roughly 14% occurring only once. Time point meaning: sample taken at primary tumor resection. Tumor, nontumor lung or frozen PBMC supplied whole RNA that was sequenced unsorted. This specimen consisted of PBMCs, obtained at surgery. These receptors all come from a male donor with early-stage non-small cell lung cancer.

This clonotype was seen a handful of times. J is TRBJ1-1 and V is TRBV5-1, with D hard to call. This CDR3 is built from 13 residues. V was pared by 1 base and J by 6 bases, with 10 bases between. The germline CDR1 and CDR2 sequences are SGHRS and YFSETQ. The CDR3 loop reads CASSLFSESEAFF. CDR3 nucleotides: TGCGCCAGCAGCTTGTTTAGTGAGTCTGAAGCTTTCTTT.

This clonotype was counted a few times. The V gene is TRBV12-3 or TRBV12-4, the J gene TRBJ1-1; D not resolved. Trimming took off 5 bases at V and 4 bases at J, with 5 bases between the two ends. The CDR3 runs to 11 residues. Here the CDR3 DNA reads TGTGCCAGCAGTAAAGTCACTGAAGCTTTCTTT. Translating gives CASSKVTEAFF.

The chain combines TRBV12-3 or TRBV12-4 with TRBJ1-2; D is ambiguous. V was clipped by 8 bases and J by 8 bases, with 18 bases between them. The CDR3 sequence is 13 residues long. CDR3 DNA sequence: TGTGCCAGCTCAGAGGGAGGGTACGACGGCTACACCTTC. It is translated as CASSEGGYDGYTF.

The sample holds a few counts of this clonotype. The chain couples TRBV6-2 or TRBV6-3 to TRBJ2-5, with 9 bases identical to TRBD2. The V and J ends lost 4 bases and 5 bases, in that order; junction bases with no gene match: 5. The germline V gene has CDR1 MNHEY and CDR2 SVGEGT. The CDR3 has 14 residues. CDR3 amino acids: CASSLAGAGETQYF. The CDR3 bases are TGTGCCAGCAGTTTAGCGGGAGCTGGGGAGACCCAGTACTTC.

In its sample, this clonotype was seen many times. CDR3 bases: TGTGCCAGCAGCTCCCCAGGGACGATCACTGAAGCTTTCTTT. This gives the protein CASSSPGTITEAFF. The chain is built from TRBV9 and TRBJ1-1; a possible D gene is TRBD1 (5 bases). Per the germline V gene, CDR1 is SGDLS and CDR2 is YYNGEE. Between the trimmed V and J ends, which lost 4 bases and 4 bases, there was a span of 14 bases. The CDR3 is 14 residues long.

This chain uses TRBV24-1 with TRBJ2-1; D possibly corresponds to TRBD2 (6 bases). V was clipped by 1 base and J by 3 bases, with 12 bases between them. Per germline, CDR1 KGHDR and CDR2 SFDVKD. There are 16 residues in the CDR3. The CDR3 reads CATSDFAGMGYNEQFF. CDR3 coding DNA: TGTGCCACCAGTGATTTCGCGGGGATGGGCTACAATGAGCAGTTCTTC.

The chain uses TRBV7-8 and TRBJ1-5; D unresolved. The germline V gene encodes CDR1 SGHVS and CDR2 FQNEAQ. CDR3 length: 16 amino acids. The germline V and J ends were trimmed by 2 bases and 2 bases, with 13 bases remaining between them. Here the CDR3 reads CASSLISNLGNQPQHF. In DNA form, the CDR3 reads TGTGCCAGCAGCTTAATTTCCAACCTGGGCAATCAGCCCCAGCATTTT.

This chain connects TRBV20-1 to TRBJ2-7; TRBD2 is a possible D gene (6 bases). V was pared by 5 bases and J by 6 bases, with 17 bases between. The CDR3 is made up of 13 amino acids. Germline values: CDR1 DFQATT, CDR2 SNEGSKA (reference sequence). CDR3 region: CSAQAGLEAEQYF. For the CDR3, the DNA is TGCAGTGCTCAAGCGGGTCTTGAGGCCGAGCAGTACTTC.

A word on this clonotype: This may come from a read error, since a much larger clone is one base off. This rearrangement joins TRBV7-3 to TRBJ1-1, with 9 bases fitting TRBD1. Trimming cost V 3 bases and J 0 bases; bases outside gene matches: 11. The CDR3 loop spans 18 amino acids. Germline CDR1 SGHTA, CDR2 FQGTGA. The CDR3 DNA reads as TGTGCCAGCAGCTTTAGAGGAGGGACAGGGCTTTTGAACACTGAAGCTTTCTTT. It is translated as CASSFRGGTGLLNTEAFF.

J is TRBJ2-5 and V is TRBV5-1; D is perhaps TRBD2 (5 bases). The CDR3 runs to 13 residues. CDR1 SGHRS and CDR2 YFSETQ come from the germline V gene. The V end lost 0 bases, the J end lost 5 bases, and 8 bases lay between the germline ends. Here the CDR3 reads CASSLEGGETQYF. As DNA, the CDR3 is TGCGCCAGCAGCTTGGAAGGCGGGGAGACCCAGTACTTC. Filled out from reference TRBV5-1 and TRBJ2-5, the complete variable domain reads KAGVTQTPRYLIKTRGQQVTLSCSPISGHRSVSWYQQTPGQGLQFLFEYFSETQRNKGNFPGRFSGRQFSNSRSEMNVSTLELGDSALYLCASSLEGGETQYFGPGTRLLVL.

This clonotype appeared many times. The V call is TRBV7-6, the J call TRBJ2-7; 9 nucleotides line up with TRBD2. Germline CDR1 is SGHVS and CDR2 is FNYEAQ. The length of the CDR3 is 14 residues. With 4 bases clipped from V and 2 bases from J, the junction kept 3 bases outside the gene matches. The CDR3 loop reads CASSSRLAAYEQYF. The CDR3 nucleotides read TGTGCCAGCAGCTCTCGACTAGCGGCCTACGAGCAGTACTTC.